The 17 T cell receptor beta chains in this list originate from one sample, sequenced in a study of blood T cells in healthy people across ages. A second PCR of about 6 to 12 cycles used a sample-barcoded 5' primer and a J-beta primer mix. TCRdb reprocessed the 5' RACE reads via MiXCR and lists one record per CDR3 protein. The sample records about 970,000 distinct CDR3 sequences, roughly half being singletons. Sequencing was done on a sample of blood. Receptors originate from a woman in her fifties or sixties in good health.

The chain carries TRBV7-9 and TRBJ2-4; D gene unclear. V was clipped by 3 bases and J by 0 bases, with 6 bases between them. The CDR3 covers 14 residues. Germline V gene lookup returns CDR1 SEHNR and CDR2 FQNEAQ (reference sequence). CDR3 nucleotides: TGTGCCAGCAGCTTTCCGGGAGCCAAAAACATTCAGTACTTC. Translation: CASSFPGAKNIQYF.

This clonotype was counted many times. The chain recombines TRBV12-3 or TRBV12-4 with TRBJ2-7; D gene uncertain. V lost 4 bases and J 5 bases, leaving 12 bases between the germline ends. The CDR3 totals 13 residues. The CDR3 region has the DNA TGTGCCAGCAGTTCCCACAGTATCGACGAGCAGTACTTC. This gives the protein CASSSHSIDEQYF.

The chain couples TRBV4-3 to TRBJ2-6, with TRBD2 matching 7 bases. CDR3 length equals 18 residues. V shed 1 base and J 2 bases; nucleotides not matched to a gene: 8. The germline V gene encodes CDR1 LGHNA and CDR2 YSLEER. CDR3 DNA sequence: TGCGCCAGCAGCCAAGTAGTAGGAGCGGGAACTGGGGCCAACGTCCTGACTTTC. It translates to CASSQVVGAGTGANVLTF.

The rearrangement links TRBV29-1 to TRBJ1-4, with TRBD1 matching over 7 bases. Trimming took 4 bases from V and 5 from J; bases not matched to a gene: 10. CDR3 size: 15 residues. Germline lookup yields CDR1 SQVTM and CDR2 ANQGSEA. CDR3 protein: CSVAKGGTENEKLFF. CDR3 bases: TGCAGCGTTGCCAAGGGGGGGACAGAGAATGAAAAACTGTTTTTT.

This chain uses TRBV20-1 with TRBJ2-4, with TRBD2 matching 13 bases. With V trimmed by 6 bases and J by 13 bases, 24 bases remained unmatched. Germline V gives CDR1 DFQATT, CDR2 SNEGSKA (reference sequence). This CDR3 comprises 18 residues. The CDR3 nucleotides read TGCAGTGCCCCCAGGGGACGACTAGCGGGAGGATTCTACAATGAGCAGTACTTC. Residues: CSAPRGRLAGGFYNEQYF.

Only a few counts were recorded for this clonotype. The rearrangement joins TRBV28 to TRBJ2-5; no firm D call. The CDR3 runs 14 residues. Trimming left V 5 bases short and J 5 bases short, with 15 bases between. CDR1 and CDR2 (germline): MDHEN, SYDVKM. The CDR3 reads CASSTLLGSETQYF. For the CDR3, the DNA is TGTGCCAGCAGTACCCTGTTAGGTAGTGAGACCCAGTACTTC.

The chain joins TRBV11-2 to TRBJ1-4; D is possibly TRBD1 (6 bases). The CDR3 length is 15 residues. CDR1 SGHAT and CDR2 FQNNGV come from the germline V gene. V lost 3 bases and J lost 6, with 14 bases in between. CDR3 bases: TGTGCCAGCAGCTTTGGACAGCCGGTGGATGAAAAACTGTTTTTT. Protein product: CASSFGQPVDEKLFF. Looking up the rest from reference TRBV11-2 and TRBJ1-4 gives the full variable domain: EAGVAQSPRYKIIEKRQSVAFWCNPISGHATLYWYQQILGQGPKLLIQFQNNGVVDDSQLPKDRFSAERLKGVDSTLKIQPAKLEDSAVYLCASSFGQPVDEKLFFGSGTQLSVL.

This clonotype came up a few times. The chain recombines TRBV12-3 or TRBV12-4 with TRBJ2-3, with 10 positions matching TRBD2. The CDR3 length is 15 residues. After removal of 2 bases from V and 10 bases from J, the junction contained 9 bases not matched to a gene. DNA for the CDR3: TGTGCCAGCAGTTTAAAGCGGGAGGGCCGGTTCCCGCAGTATTTT. As protein: CASSLKREGRFPQYF.

CDR3 in DNA: TGTGCCAGCTCGCCCGGGACAGGGAATTTGTTTTTT. It is translated as CASSPGTGNLFF. The chain joins TRBV18 to TRBJ1-4; 9 bases map to TRBD1. Germline V CDR1 and CDR2: KGHSH, LQKENI. Losses at the gene ends were 6 bases for V and 15 bases for J; bases not matched to a gene: 8. This CDR3 is built from 12 residues. Full variable domain (outside the CDR3, taken from reference TRBV18 and TRBJ1-4): NAGVMQNPRHLVRRRGQEARLRCSPMKGHSHVYWYRQLPEEGLKFMVYLQKENIIDESGMPKERFSAEFPKEGPSILRIQQVVRGDSAAYFCASSPGTGNLFFGSGTQLSVL.

The chain is built from TRBV20-1 and TRBJ1-4; D is undetermined. This CDR3 has 12 residues. The V and J ends lost 6 bases and 8 bases respectively, with 13 bases between them. Germline loops: CDR1 DFQATT, CDR2 SNEGSKA (reference sequence). This CDR3 is CSAGIDGEKLFF. The CDR3 DNA reads TGCAGTGCCGGAATCGATGGCGAAAAACTGTTTTTT.

This clonotype was counted only a few times. This chain uses TRBV5-7 with TRBJ2-5; possible D gene TRBD2, 6 bases. TRBV5-7 is designated an ORF whose function remains uncertain. The CDR3 consists of 13 residues. Trimming stripped 2 bases from V and 7 bases from J, with 12 bases between. Here the CDR3 reads CASSFWRRGTQYF. CDR3 nucleotide sequence: TGTGCCAGCAGCTTTTGGCGGAGGGGGACCCAGTACTTC.

The rearrangement joins TRBV3-1 to TRBJ2-5; 10 nucleotides match TRBD1. Germline V gene data show CDR1 as LGHDT and CDR2 as YNNKEL (reference sequence). The CDR3 covers 16 residues. With 4 bases clipped from V and 5 bases from J, the junction kept 10 bases outside the gene matches. CDR3 DNA sequence: TGTGCCAGCAGCCCAAGGGACAGGGGCCAAGGGGAGACCCAGTACTTC. It translates to CASSPRDRGQGETQYF.

This rearrangement joins TRBV6-1 to TRBJ2-7, with 10 bases matching TRBD2. This CDR3 has 17 residues. Germline V gives CDR1 MNHNS, CDR2 SASEGT. V was pared by 4 bases and J by 6 bases, with 15 bases of the junction left unmatched. CDR3 bases: TGTGCCAGCAGTGTCGGACTAGCGGCAAGTTATAGGGGCGAGCAGTACTTC. Translated, it gives CASSVGLAASYRGEQYF.

This chain uses TRBV4-1 with TRBJ2-1, with 12 bases aligning to TRBD2. This CDR3 has 19 residues. The trim removed 4 bases at V and 7 bases at J, leaving 17 bases unmatched. Germline V lookup: CDR1 MGHRA, CDR2 YSYEKL. In DNA, the CDR3 is TGCGCCAGCAGCCGCAAACATGTGGATCTAGCGGGAGGGGGTAATGAGCAGTTCTTC. Its protein product is CASSRKHVDLAGGGNEQFF.

V usage is TRBV5-1 and J usage is TRBJ2-6, with D perhaps TRBD1 (5 bases). The CDR3 has 16 residues. Deletions cut 0 bases from V and 2 bases from J, with 9 bases between. The germline V gene encodes CDR1 SGHRS and CDR2 YFSETQ. DNA of the CDR3: TGCGCCAGCAGCTTGGTCTCAGGGACTGGGGCCAACGTCCTGACTTTC. Translated, it gives CASSLVSGTGANVLTF.

The V gene is TRBV28, the J gene TRBJ1-1; D is possibly TRBD1 (6 bases). CDR3 length: 12 amino acids. V shed 7 bases and J shed 3 bases, with 9 bases lying between them. Germline loops: CDR1 MDHEN, CDR2 SYDVKM. CDR3 nucleotides: TGTGCCAGCATCAGGGGCTACACTGAAGCTTTCTTT. It translates to CASIRGYTEAFF.

This clonotype was seen a few times. J is TRBJ2-7 and V is TRBV7-2; 14 bases are a match to TRBD2. This CDR3 is built from 14 residues. V was clipped by 7 bases and J by 4 bases; unmatched bases: 3. CDR1 and CDR2 from the germline V gene are SGHTA and FQGNSA. The CDR3 protein is CASTRTSGRYEQYF. The DNA of the CDR3 is TGTGCCAGCACGAGGACTAGCGGGAGGTACGAGCAGTACTTC.